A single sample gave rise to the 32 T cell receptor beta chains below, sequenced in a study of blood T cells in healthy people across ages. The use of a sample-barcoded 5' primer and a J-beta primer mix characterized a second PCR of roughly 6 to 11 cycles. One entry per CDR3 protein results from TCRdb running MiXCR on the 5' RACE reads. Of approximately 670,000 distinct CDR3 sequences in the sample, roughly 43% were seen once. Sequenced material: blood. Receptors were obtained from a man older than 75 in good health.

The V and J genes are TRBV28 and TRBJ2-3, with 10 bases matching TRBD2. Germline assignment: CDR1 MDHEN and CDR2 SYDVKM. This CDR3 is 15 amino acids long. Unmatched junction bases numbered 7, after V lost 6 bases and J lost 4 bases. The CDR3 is CASSSQGLAPDTQYF. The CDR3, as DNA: TGTGCCAGCAGCTCTCAGGGACTAGCGCCAGATACGCAGTATTTT.

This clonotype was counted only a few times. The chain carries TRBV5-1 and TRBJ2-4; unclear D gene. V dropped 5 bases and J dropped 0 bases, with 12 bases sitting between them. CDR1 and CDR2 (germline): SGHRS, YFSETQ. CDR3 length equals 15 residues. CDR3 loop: CASSRVGLAKNIQYF. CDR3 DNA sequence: TGCGCCAGCAGTCGGGTTGGGCTAGCCAAAAACATTCAGTACTTC.

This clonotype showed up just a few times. The CDR3 DNA sequence: TGTGCCATCAGTGAAAGGGCCCAAGAGACCCAGTACTTC. Its protein is CAISERAQETQYF. The V and J genes are TRBV10-3 and TRBJ2-5; no firm D call. The CDR3 contains 13 residues. Per germline, CDR1 ENHRY and CDR2 SYGVKD. Between the trimmed V and J ends, which lost 3 bases and 1 base, there was a span of 6 bases.

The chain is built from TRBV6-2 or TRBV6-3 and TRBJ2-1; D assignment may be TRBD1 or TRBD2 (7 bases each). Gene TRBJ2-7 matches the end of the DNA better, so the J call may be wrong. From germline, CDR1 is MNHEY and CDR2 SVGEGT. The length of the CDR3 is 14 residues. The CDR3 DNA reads TGTGCCAGCAGTTGGGAGGGGGCATACAATGAGCAGTACTTC. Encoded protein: CASSWEGAYNEQYF.

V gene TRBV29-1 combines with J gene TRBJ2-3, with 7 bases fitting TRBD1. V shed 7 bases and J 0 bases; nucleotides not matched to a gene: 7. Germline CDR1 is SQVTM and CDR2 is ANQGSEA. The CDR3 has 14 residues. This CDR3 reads CSATGVSSTDTQYF. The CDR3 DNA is TGCAGCGCCACAGGGGTTTCTAGCACAGATACGCAGTATTTT.

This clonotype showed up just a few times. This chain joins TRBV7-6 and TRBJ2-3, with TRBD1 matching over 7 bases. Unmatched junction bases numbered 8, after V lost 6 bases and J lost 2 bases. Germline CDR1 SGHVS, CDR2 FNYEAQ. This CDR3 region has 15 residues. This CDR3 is CASRSRTGSTDTQYF. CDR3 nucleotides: TGTGCCAGCAGATCAAGGACAGGTTCCACAGATACGCAGTATTTT.

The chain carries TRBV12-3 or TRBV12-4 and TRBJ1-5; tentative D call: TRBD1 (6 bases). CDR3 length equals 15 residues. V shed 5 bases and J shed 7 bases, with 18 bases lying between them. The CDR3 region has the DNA TGTGCCAGCAGTCCCAGAGGGGGGAGAGAGCAGCCCCAGCATTTT. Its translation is CASSPRGGREQPQHF.

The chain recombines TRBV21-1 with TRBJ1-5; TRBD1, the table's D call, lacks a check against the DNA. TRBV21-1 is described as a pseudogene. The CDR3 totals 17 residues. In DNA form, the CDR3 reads TGTGCCAGCAGCGCAACGAACAGGAGAATGGTGAATCAGCCCCAGCATTTT. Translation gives CASSATNRRMVNQPQHF.

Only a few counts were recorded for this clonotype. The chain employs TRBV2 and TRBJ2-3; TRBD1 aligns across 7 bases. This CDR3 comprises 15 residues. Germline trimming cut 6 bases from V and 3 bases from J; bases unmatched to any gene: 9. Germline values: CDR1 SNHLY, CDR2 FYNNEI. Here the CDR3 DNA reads TGTGCCAGCAGGAATCAGGGGGTTGGAACAGATACGCAGTATTTT. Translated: CASRNQGVGTDTQYF.

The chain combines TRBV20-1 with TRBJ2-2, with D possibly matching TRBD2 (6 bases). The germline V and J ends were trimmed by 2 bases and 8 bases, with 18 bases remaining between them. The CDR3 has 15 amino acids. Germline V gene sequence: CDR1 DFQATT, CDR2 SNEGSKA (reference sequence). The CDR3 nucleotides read TGCAGTGCTAGAAGGAGCGGGCTCATATCTGGGGAGCTGTTTTTT. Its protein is CSARRSGLISGELFF.

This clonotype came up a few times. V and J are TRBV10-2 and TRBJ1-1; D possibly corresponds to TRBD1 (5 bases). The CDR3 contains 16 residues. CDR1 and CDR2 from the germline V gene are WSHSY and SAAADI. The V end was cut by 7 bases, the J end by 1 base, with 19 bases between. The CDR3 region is CASIPLTEETNTEAFF. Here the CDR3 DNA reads TGCGCCAGCATTCCCCTGACAGAGGAGACGAACACTGAAGCTTTCTTT.

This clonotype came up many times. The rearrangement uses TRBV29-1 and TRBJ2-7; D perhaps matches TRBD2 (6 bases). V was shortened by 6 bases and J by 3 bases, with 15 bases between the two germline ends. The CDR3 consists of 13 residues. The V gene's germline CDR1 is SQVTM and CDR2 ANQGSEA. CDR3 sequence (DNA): TGCAGCGTGCGGGACGGATTACTCTACGAGCAGTACTTC. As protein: CSVRDGLLYEQYF.

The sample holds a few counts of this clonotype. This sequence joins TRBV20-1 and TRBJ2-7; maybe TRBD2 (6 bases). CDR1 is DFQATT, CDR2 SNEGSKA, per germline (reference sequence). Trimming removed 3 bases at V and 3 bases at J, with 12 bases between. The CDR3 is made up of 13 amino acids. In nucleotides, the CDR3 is TGCAGTGCTAGCCTACCTAGCGACTACGAGCAGTACTTC. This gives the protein CSASLPSDYEQYF.

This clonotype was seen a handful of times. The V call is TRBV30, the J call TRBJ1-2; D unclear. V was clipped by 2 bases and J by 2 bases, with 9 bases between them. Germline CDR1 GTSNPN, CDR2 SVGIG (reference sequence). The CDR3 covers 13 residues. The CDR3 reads CAWSWTANYGYTF. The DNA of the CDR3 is TGTGCCTGGAGTTGGACTGCAAACTATGGCTACACCTTC. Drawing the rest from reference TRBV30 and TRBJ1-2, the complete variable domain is SQTIHQWPATLVQPVGSPLSLECTVEGTSNPNLYWYRQAAGRGLQLLFYSVGIGQISSEVPQNLSASRPQDRQFILSSKKLLLSDSGFYLCAWSWTANYGYTFGSGTRLTVV.

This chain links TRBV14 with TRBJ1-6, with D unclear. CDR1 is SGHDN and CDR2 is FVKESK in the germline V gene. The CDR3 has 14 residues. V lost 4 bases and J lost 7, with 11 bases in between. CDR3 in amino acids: CASSLRGGNSPLHF. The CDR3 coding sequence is TGTGCCAGCAGCCTTCGAGGAGGCAATTCACCCCTCCACTTT.

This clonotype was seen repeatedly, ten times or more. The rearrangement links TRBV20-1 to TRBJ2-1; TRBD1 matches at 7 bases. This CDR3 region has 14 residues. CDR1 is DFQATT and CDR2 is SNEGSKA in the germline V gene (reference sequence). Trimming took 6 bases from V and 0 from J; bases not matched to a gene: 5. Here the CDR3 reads CSAEGGHSYNEQFF. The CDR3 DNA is TGCAGTGCCGAAGGGGGCCACTCCTACAATGAGCAGTTCTTC.

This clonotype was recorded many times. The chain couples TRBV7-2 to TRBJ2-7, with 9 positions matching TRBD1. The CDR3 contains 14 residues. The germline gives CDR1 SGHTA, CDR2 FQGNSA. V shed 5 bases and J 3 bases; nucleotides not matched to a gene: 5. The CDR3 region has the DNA TGTGCCAGCAGCCCCTTGACAGGGGGCTACGAGCAGTACTTC. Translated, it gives CASSPLTGGYEQYF.

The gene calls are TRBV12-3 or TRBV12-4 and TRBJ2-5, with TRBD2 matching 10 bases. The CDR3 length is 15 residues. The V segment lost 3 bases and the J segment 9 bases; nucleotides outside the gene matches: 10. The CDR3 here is CASSLGSGGPRPQYF. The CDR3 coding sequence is TGTGCCAGCAGTTTGGGTAGCGGGGGGCCCCGACCCCAGTACTTC.

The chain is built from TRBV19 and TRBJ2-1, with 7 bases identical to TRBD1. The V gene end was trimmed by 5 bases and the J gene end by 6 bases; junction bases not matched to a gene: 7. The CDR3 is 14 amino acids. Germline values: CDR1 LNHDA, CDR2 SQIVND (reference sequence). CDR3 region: CASSPLGTVNEQFF. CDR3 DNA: TGTGCCAGTAGTCCCCTGGGGACAGTCAATGAGCAGTTCTTC.

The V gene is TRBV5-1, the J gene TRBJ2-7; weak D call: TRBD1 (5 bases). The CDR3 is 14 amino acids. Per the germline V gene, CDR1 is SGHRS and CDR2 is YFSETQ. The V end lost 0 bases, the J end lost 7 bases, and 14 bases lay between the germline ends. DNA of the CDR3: TGCGCCAGCAGCTTGGTGGCAGGGAAACATGAGCAGTACTTC. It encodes CASSLVAGKHEQYF.

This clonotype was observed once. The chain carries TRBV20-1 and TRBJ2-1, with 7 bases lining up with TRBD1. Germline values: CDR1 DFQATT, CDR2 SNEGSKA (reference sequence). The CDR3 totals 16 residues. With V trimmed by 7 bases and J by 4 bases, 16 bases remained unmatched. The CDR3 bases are TGCAGTGTCCCTCCCCAACAGGGGCCCCTTTACAATGAGCAGTTCTTC. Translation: CSVPPQQGPLYNEQFF.

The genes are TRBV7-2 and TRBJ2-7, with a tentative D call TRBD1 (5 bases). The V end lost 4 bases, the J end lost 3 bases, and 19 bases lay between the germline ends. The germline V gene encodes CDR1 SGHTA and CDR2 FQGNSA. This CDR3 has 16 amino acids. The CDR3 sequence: CASSSAWGVERYEQYF. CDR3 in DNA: TGTGCCAGCAGCTCCGCGTGGGGCGTGGAACGCTACGAGCAGTACTTC.

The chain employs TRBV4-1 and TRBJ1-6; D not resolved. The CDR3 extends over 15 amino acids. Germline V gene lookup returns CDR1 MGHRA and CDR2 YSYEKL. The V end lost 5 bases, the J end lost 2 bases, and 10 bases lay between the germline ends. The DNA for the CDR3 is TGCGCCAGCAGCGAAGGGCCGGCCTATAATTCACCCCTCCACTTT. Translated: CASSEGPAYNSPLHF.

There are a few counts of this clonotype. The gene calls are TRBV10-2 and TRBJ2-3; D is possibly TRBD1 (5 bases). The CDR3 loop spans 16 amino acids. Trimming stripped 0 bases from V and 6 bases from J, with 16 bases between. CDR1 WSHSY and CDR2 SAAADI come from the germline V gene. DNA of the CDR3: TGCGCCAGCAGTGAGTCGAAGGGGCAGGTTTGGGATACGCAGTATTTT. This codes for CASSESKGQVWDTQYF.

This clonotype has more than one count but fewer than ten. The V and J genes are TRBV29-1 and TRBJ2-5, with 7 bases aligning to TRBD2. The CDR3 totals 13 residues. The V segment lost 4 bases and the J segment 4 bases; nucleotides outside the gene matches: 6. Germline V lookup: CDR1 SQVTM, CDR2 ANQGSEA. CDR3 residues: CSVAGGFTETQYF. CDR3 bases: TGCAGCGTTGCGGGGGGTTTCACAGAGACCCAGTACTTC.

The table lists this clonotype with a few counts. CDR3 protein: CASSHGLAEPPYEQYF. As DNA, the CDR3 is TGTGCCAGCAGCCACGGACTAGCGGAGCCCCCCTACGAGCAGTACTTC. The chain has TRBV4-2 and TRBJ2-7, with 10 positions matching TRBD2. CDR1 and CDR2 from the germline V gene are LGHNA and YNFKEQ. Trimming removed 3 bases from V and 2 bases from J; junction bases left unmatched: 7. This CDR3 has 16 amino acids.

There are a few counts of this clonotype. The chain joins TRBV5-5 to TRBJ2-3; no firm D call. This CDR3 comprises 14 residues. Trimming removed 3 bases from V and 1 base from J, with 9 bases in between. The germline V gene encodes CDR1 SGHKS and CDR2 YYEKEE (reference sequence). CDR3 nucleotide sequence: TGTGCCAGCAGCTCGGCGGCCGGCACAGATACGCAGTATTTT. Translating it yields CASSSAAGTDTQYF.

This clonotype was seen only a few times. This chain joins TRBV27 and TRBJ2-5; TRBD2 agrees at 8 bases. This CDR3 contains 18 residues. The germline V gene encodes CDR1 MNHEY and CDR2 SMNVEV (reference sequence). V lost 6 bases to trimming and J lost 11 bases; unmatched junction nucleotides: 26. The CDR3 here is CASSLTSSTWRAGGEQYF. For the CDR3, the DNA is TGTGCCAGCAGCTTAACATCCTCCACCTGGAGGGCCGGGGGGGAGCAGTACTTC.

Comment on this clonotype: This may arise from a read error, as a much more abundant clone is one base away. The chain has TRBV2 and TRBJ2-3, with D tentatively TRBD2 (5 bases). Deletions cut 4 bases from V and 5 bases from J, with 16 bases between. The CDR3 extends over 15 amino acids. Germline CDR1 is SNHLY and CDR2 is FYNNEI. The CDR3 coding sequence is TGTGCCAGCAGTGCGGAGGAGACCGCTGGAGATACGCAGTATTTT. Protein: CASSAEETAGDTQYF.

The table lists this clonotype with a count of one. Here the CDR3 reads CSAPDRESGQYF. The CDR3 coding sequence is TGCAGTGCCCCGGACAGGGAAAGTGGCCAGTACTTC. This sequence joins TRBV20-1 and TRBJ2-5; 8 bases map to TRBD1. The CDR3 spans 12 residues. J lost 10 bases, V lost 6 bases, and 10 bases had no gene match. In germline, CDR1 is DFQATT, CDR2 SNEGSKA (reference sequence).

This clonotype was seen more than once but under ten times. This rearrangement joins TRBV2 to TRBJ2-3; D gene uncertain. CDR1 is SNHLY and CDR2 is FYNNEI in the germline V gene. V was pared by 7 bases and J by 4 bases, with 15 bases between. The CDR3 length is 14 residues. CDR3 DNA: TGTGCCAGCATCTATGCCCAATCGGCAGATACGCAGTATTTT. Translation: CASIYAQSADTQYF.

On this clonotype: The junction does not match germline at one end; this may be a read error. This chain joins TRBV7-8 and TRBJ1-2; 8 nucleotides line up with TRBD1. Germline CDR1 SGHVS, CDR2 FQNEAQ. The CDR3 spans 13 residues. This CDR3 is CAGSPGQVGGYTF. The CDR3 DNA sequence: TGTGCCGGCAGCCCGGGACAGGTTGGCGGCTACACCTTC.